This section outlines one T cell receptor (beta chain) sequence together with its context. This entry belongs to a study of T cell changes during pregnancy in multiple sclerosis. Data came from immunoSEQ multiplex PCR; TCRdb stores just in-frame clones and leaves some out. The sample records about 89,000 clones, over 90% being singletons. The CDR3 is 17 residues long. Germline V lookup: CDR1 LNHNV, CDR2 YYDKDF (reference sequence). Trimming removed 2 bases from V and 7 bases from J, with 21 bases in between. The sequenced sample was peripheral blood, obtained in the third trimester of pregnancy. The sequence was obtained from a female donor with multiple sclerosis, enrolled in a pregnancy study. The V gene is TRBV15, the J gene TRBJ2-1, with a weak D call TRBD2 (7 bases). For the CDR3, the DNA is TGTGCCACCAGCAGAAGCACGAACGGGGGGCGGAATAATGAGCAGTTCTTC. This encodes CATSRSTNGGRNNEQFF.